These 30 T cell receptor beta chains were all obtained from the same sample, sequenced in a study of neoadjuvant anti-PD-1 for oral cavity cancer. Some clones are missing from TCRdb's copy, which holds only in-frame ones; the method was immunoSEQ multiplex PCR. In the table there are about 12,000 clones, 57% of which are singletons. Source: tumor tissue, taken before nivolumab (anti-PD-1) treatment. The origin of the receptors is a person between 40 and 80 years old with oral cavity squamous cell carcinoma.

The genes are TRBV28 and TRBJ1-5; 7 nucleotides align to TRBD1. The length of the CDR3 is 14 residues. V dropped 8 bases and J dropped 1; count of bases not matched to a gene: 5. The germline CDR1 and CDR2 sequences are MDHEN and SYDVKM. The CDR3 nucleotides read TGTGCCAGCGGGGACAGTACCAGCAATCAGCCCCAGCATTTT. Translating gives CASGDSTSNQPQHF.

V usage is TRBV25-1 and J usage is TRBJ1-1; 9 bases match TRBD1. Germline V gives CDR1 MGHDK, CDR2 SYGVNS. The CDR3 runs 13 residues. The V segment lost 6 bases and the J segment 3 bases; nucleotides outside the gene matches: 2. The CDR3 here is CASSGQGHTEAFF. The CDR3 DNA follows: TGTGCCAGCAGCGGACAGGGGCACACTGAAGCTTTCTTT.

This rearrangement joins TRBV28 to TRBJ2-5; a weak D match, TRBD1 (5 bases). The CDR3 contains 15 residues. Germline V gene lookup returns CDR1 MDHEN and CDR2 SYDVKM. V was clipped by 4 bases and J by 1 base, with 13 bases between them. DNA of the CDR3: TGTGCCAGCAGTTCGCCCCAGGGTCCCCAAGAGACCCAGTACTTC. It encodes CASSSPQGPQETQYF. The full variable domain, in which reference TRBV28 and TRBJ2-5 provide the parts outside the CDR3, is DVKVTQSSRYLVKRTGEKVFLECVQDMDHENMFWYRQDPGLGLRLIYFSYDVKMKEKGDIPEGYSVSREKKERFSLILESASTNQTSMYLCASSSPQGPQETQYFGPGTRLLVL.

The CDR3 region is CASSFTSGRDEQFF. CDR3 DNA sequence: TGTGCCAGCAGCTTTACTAGCGGGAGGGATGAGCAGTTCTTC. This chain connects TRBV7-2 to TRBJ2-1; TRBD2 aligns across 13 bases. In germline, CDR1 is SGHTA, CDR2 FQGNSA. This CDR3 is 14 amino acids long. J lost 8 bases, V lost 3 bases, and 1 base had no gene match.

CDR3 amino acids: CASSEGRTAKNIQYF. In DNA form, the CDR3 reads TGTGCCAGCAGTGAAGGAAGGACAGCCAAAAACATTCAGTACTTC. The chain employs TRBV6-1 and TRBJ2-4; no clear D gene. The germline V gene has CDR1 MNHNS and CDR2 SASEGT. The CDR3 runs to 15 residues. Trimming took off 1 base at V and 0 bases at J, with 7 bases between the two ends.

This clone has only one observation. The V call is TRBV19, the J call TRBJ1-1, with no clear D. V lost 7 bases, J lost 0 bases, and 15 bases lay in between. Per germline, CDR1 LNHDA and CDR2 SQIVND (reference sequence). This CDR3 contains 15 residues. In DNA form, the CDR3 reads TGTGCCAGTACTGTACAAGATCAAATGAACACTGAAGCTTTCTTT. Translating it yields CASTVQDQMNTEAFF.

The rearrangement joins TRBV5-1 to TRBJ1-1, with D perhaps matching TRBD1 (5 bases). This CDR3 is 14 amino acids long. The V end lost 3 bases, the J end lost 5 bases, and 14 bases lay between the germline ends. Germline CDR1 SGHRS, CDR2 YFSETQ. DNA for the CDR3: TGCGCCAGCAGCTCGCCCCCGGGGGGAACTGAAGCTTTCTTT. Its translation: CASSSPPGGTEAFF.

The V and J genes are TRBV9 and TRBJ2-1; 13 bases fit TRBD2. The CDR3 is made up of 16 amino acids. With 1 base clipped from V and 9 bases from J, the junction kept 7 bases outside the gene matches. The V gene's germline CDR1 is SGDLS and CDR2 YYNGEE. The CDR3 sequence: CASSVYWTSGRGEQFF. CDR3 nucleotide sequence: TGTGCCAGCAGCGTATATTGGACTAGCGGGAGAGGTGAGCAGTTCTTC.

This clone was recorded only once. The chain uses TRBV19 and TRBJ2-5; 9 nucleotides align to TRBD2. Germline V CDR1 and CDR2: LNHDA, SQIVND (reference sequence). Unmatched junction bases numbered 5, after V lost 5 bases and J lost 4 bases. The CDR3 is 14 amino acids. The CDR3 DNA follows: TGTGCCAGTAGTGCCAGCGGGGGGTCAGAGACCCAGTACTTC. Translation gives CASSASGGSETQYF.

The V call is TRBV30, the J call TRBJ1-3; D gene ambiguous. The CDR3 extends over 15 amino acids. Trimming removed 3 bases at V and 0 bases at J, with 12 bases between. Germline CDR1 and CDR2: GTSNPN and SVGIG (reference sequence). CDR3 coding DNA: TGTGCCTGGAGGCAGCCGAATCTCTCTGGAAACACCATATATTTT. Its protein is CAWRQPNLSGNTIYF. Full variable domain (missing parts from reference TRBV30 and TRBJ1-3): SQTIHQWPATLVQPVGSPLSLECTVEGTSNPNLYWYRQAAGRGLQLLFYSVGIGQISSEVPQNLSASRPQDRQFILSSKKLLLSDSGFYLCAWRQPNLSGNTIYFGEGSWLTVV.

The chain carries TRBV7-3 and TRBJ2-3; TRBD2 matches at 8 bases. V was pared by 3 bases and J by 5 bases, with 10 bases of the junction left unmatched. CDR1 and CDR2 (germline): SGHTA, FQGTGA. The CDR3 has 16 amino acids. The CDR3 here is CASSFRVGAGEDTQYF. CDR3 nucleotides: TGTGCCAGCAGCTTCCGCGTAGGAGCGGGAGAAGATACGCAGTATTTT.

The rearrangement joins TRBV6-5 to TRBJ1-3, with D unclear. Trimming removed 6 bases at V and 0 bases at J, with 9 bases between. The CDR3 consists of 14 residues. Germline lookup yields CDR1 MNHEY and CDR2 SVGAGI. CDR3 nucleotide sequence: TGTGCCAGCAGGGCCGGCGTCTCTGGAAACACCATATATTTT. This translates into CASRAGVSGNTIYF.

This clone was detected only a few times. J is TRBJ1-2 and V is TRBV19; D is ambiguous. From germline, CDR1 is LNHDA and CDR2 SQIVND (reference sequence). The V end lost 3 bases, the J end lost 8 bases, and 16 bases lay between the germline ends. This CDR3 is built from 14 residues. This chain's CDR3 is CASSISTAFGGYTF. The DNA for the CDR3 is TGTGCCAGTAGTATCTCTACAGCCTTTGGGGGCTACACCTTC.

The table lists this clone with a few counts. The CDR3 sequence: CASSRLLGDEQFF. CDR3 coding DNA: TGTGCCAGTAGTAGATTACTAGGAGATGAGCAGTTCTTC. The chain couples TRBV19 to TRBJ2-1; possibly TRBD2 for D (5 bases). This CDR3 is built from 13 residues. V gave up 4 bases and J gave up 8 bases, with 12 bases separating them. From germline, CDR1 is LNHDA and CDR2 SQIVND (reference sequence).

The chain recombines TRBV6-5 with TRBJ2-7, with 9 bases lining up with TRBD2. Germline V lookup: CDR1 MNHEY, CDR2 SVGAGI. The CDR3 is 13 residues long. The V gene end was trimmed by 10 bases and the J gene end by 4 bases; junction bases not matched to a gene: 8. The CDR3: CATQRGAHYEQYF. The CDR3 DNA sequence: TGTGCCACCCAGCGGGGGGCGCATTACGAGCAGTACTTC.

The genes are TRBV11-2 and TRBJ2-6; TRBD1 matches at 7 bases. Germline CDR1 reads SGHAT; CDR2 reads FQNNGV. Trimming removed 4 bases from V and 2 bases from J; junction bases left unmatched: 2. CDR3 length: 15 residues. The CDR3 sequence is CASSSQGAGANVLTF. CDR3 DNA sequence: TGTGCCAGCAGCTCCCAGGGGGCTGGGGCCAACGTCCTGACTTTC. The full variable domain, with the rest looked up from reference TRBV11-2 and TRBJ2-6, is EAGVAQSPRYKIIEKRQSVAFWCNPISGHATLYWYQQILGQGPKLLIQFQNNGVVDDSQLPKDRFSAERLKGVDSTLKIQPAKLEDSAVYLCASSSQGAGANVLTFGAGSRLTVL.

The chain carries TRBV19 and TRBJ1-5, with D maybe TRBD1 (6 bases). Germline assignment: CDR1 LNHDA and CDR2 SQIVND (reference sequence). The V and J ends lost 7 bases and 7 bases respectively, with 17 bases between them. The CDR3 has 14 amino acids. The CDR3 nucleotides read TGTGCCAGTACCTTCAGGGGCCCGGGGCAGCCCCAGCATTTT. Amino acids: CASTFRGPGQPQHF.

The rearrangement joins TRBV30 to TRBJ2-3; 8 bases map to TRBD2. This CDR3 has 13 amino acids. Trimming at V came to 2 bases and at J to 6 bases, leaving 4 bases not matched to a gene. Germline V gene data show CDR1 as GTSNPN and CDR2 as SVGIG (reference sequence). This chain's CDR3 is CAWSSGGPDTQYF. CDR3 DNA sequence: TGTGCCTGGAGTAGCGGGGGACCGGATACGCAGTATTTT.

V usage is TRBV5-1 and J usage is TRBJ2-5; the match to TRBD1 covers 8 bases. Germline V lookup: CDR1 SGHRS, CDR2 YFSETQ. With 5 bases clipped from V and 5 bases from J, the junction kept 11 bases outside the gene matches. The CDR3 totals 15 residues. In nucleotides, the CDR3 is TGCGCCAGCAGTTACCCTGGACAGGGTTTCGAGACCCAGTACTTC. It translates to CASSYPGQGFETQYF.

The J gene is TRBJ2-2, the V gene TRBV5-1; TRBD2 matches at 7 bases. CDR3 length: 14 amino acids. The V and J ends lost 3 bases and 2 bases, in that order; junction bases with no gene match: 1. Germline V gene lookup returns CDR1 SGHRS and CDR2 YFSETQ. CDR3 bases: TGCGCCAGCAGCTGGGAGGGCAACACCGGGGAGCTGTTTTTT. Its translation: CASSWEGNTGELFF. Complete variable domain (other parts from reference TRBV5-1 and TRBJ2-2): KAGVTQTPRYLIKTRGQQVTLSCSPISGHRSVSWYQQTPGQGLQFLFEYFSETQRNKGNFPGRFSGRQFSNSRSEMNVSTLELGDSALYLCASSWEGNTGELFFGEGSRLTVL.

By share of the sample, this clone is medium-sized. Written as DNA, the CDR3 is TGTGCCAGCAGTTATCGGGGGGTCCTGAACACTGAAGCTTTCTTT. Its protein is CASSYRGVLNTEAFF. The chain employs TRBV6-5 and TRBJ1-1; D is possibly TRBD1 (5 bases). The CDR3 is made up of 15 amino acids. Germline CDR1 is MNHEY and CDR2 is SVGAGI. V lost 3 bases and J 0 bases, leaving 11 bases between the germline ends.

This clone was detected a few times. The chain uses TRBV7-9 and TRBJ2-7; no clear D. CDR1 SEHNR and CDR2 FQNEAQ come from the germline V gene (reference sequence). V lost 5 bases and J 4 bases, leaving 12 bases between the germline ends. CDR3 size: 13 residues. The CDR3 loop is CASSRVGWYEQYF. Written as DNA, the CDR3 is TGTGCCAGCAGCCGAGTTGGGTGGTACGAGCAGTACTTC.

This clone was recorded a few times. The chain recombines TRBV6-4 with TRBJ1-2, with D tentatively TRBD1 (6 bases). The V gene's germline CDR1 is MRHNA and CDR2 SNTAGT. The V gene lost 0 bases and the J gene lost 8 bases, with 10 bases spanning the gap. CDR3 size: 13 residues. The CDR3 spells CASSDSRGGGYTF. In DNA form, the CDR3 reads TGTGCCAGCAGTGACTCGAGAGGGGGAGGCTACACCTTC.

This clone was picked up a small number of times. The chain combines TRBV18 with TRBJ2-3, with a possible D match to TRBD1 (6 bases). This CDR3 comprises 16 residues. V lost 0 bases and J 0 bases, leaving 10 bases between the germline ends. Germline CDR1 is KGHSH and CDR2 is LQKENI. The DNA for the CDR3 is TGTGCCAGCTCACCACCGGGACAAACCAGCACAGATACGCAGTATTTT. It is translated as CASSPPGQTSTDTQYF.

This chain links TRBV4-1 with TRBJ2-7; possible D gene TRBD2, 6 bases. V was shortened by 3 bases and J by 0 bases, with 6 bases between the two germline ends. Germline V gene lookup returns CDR1 MGHRA and CDR2 YSYEKL. There are 13 residues in the CDR3. The CDR3 region is CASSHSGSYEQYF. The DNA of the CDR3 is TGCGCCAGCAGCCATAGCGGCTCCTACGAGCAGTACTTC.

The count of this clone is one. This chain links TRBV28 with TRBJ1-5; TRBD1 aligns across 10 bases. V dropped 6 bases and J dropped 6; count of bases not matched to a gene: 5. This CDR3 has 14 amino acids. CDR1 is MDHEN, CDR2 SYDVKM, per germline. The CDR3, as DNA: TGTGCCAGCAGGACAGGGGGCACGGGTCAGCCCCAGCATTTT. It codes for CASRTGGTGQPQHF.

This clone was recorded once. Its ends do not fully match the called genes, so a read error is possible. This sequence joins TRBV4-1 and TRBJ2-3; D is possibly TRBD2 (5 bases). The CDR3 is 14 amino acids. Per germline, CDR1 MGHRA and CDR2 YSYEKL. DNA of the CDR3: TGTGCCAGCAGCCAAGATAGCGGCACAGATACGCAGTATTTT. Its protein product is CASSQDSGTDTQYF.

The genes are TRBV29-1 and TRBJ1-1; D not certain. CDR1 and CDR2 (germline): SQVTM, ANQGSEA. CDR3 length: 12 amino acids. With 5 bases removed from V and 1 base from J, the gap between germline ends came to 8 bases. CDR3 nucleotide sequence: TGCAGCGTTCGGGCGGAGAACACTGAAGCTTTCTTT. Its translation: CSVRAENTEAFF.

The V and J genes are TRBV27 and TRBJ1-2, with D tentatively TRBD1 (6 bases). V lost 2 bases, J lost 5 bases, and 15 bases lay in between. This CDR3 region has 15 residues. Germline assignment: CDR1 MNHEY and CDR2 SMNVEV (reference sequence). DNA for the CDR3: TGTGCCAGCAGTTTAGGGGGGGCAGGAGAATATGGCTACACCTTC. Amino acid sequence: CASSLGGAGEYGYTF.

The chain links TRBV14 to TRBJ1-3; D is ambiguous. The CDR3 consists of 12 residues. Per the germline V gene, CDR1 is SGHDN and CDR2 is FVKESK. Between the trimmed V and J ends, which lost 4 bases and 5 bases, there was a span of 6 bases. The CDR3 DNA is TGTGCCAGCAGCCTACAAAGAAACACCATATATTTT. It translates to CASSLQRNTIYF.